The TCR beta chain under discussion was sequenced for a study of identical twins. Whole-study findings and limits: Beta clonotypes that were abundant in cord blood contained fewer insertions, a pattern absent from memory repertoires. It was cross-sectional statistical analysis, not following the same donors, that the conclusions relied on.

Trimming removed 1 base from V and 4 bases from J; junction bases left unmatched: 2. The CDR3 runs 16 residues. Germline-derived CDR1 and CDR2 are KGHDR and SFDVKD. Unique molecular identifiers were present on the cDNA, and a universal primer site came from template switching. TCRdb processed the 5' RACE reads anew with MiXCR; each CDR3 protein has one entry. Of about 490,000 distinct CDR3 sequences in the sample, over 12% were seen once. Concerning this clonotype: Its target is unknown.

These data are also associated with another study on yellow fever vaccine responses in identical twins. From that study: Among the twins, the vaccine T cell response reportedly seemed partly convergent and partly personalized.

V usage is TRBV24-1 and J usage is TRBJ2-1, with 11 positions matching TRBD2. This receptor was obtained from a woman aged 18-29 years in good health. The sequenced material came from CD4+ T cells sorted from blood. This chain's CDR3 is CATSDFGTSGYNEQFF. CDR3 DNA sequence: TGTGCCACCAGTGATTTCGGGACTAGCGGATACAATGAGCAGTTCTTC.